This entry features one TCR beta chain sequence. What it binds is not known. This sample is part of a study of T cell responses to AZD1222 COVID-19 vaccine. Study observations and caveats: Spike-specific TCR depth and breadth grew after two AZD1222 doses.

This CDR3 is 13 amino acids long. Trimming took off 10 bases at V and 3 bases at J, with 13 bases between the two ends. The method was immunoSEQ multiplex PCR; TCRdb's version includes in-frame clones alone and lacks a portion of them. Of under 140,000 clones detected, 88% appear once; the ten largest clones hold more than 1.5%. The chain joins TRBV12-3 or TRBV12-4 to TRBJ1-3; possible D gene TRBD1, 6 bases. Sequencing was performed on peripheral blood, taken on day 0 of AZD1222 vaccination. The clonotype was recovered from an adult in good health. CDR3 nucleotide sequence: TGTGCCACCAACAGGGTCAGTGGAAACACCATATATTTT. Protein: CATNRVSGNTIYF.